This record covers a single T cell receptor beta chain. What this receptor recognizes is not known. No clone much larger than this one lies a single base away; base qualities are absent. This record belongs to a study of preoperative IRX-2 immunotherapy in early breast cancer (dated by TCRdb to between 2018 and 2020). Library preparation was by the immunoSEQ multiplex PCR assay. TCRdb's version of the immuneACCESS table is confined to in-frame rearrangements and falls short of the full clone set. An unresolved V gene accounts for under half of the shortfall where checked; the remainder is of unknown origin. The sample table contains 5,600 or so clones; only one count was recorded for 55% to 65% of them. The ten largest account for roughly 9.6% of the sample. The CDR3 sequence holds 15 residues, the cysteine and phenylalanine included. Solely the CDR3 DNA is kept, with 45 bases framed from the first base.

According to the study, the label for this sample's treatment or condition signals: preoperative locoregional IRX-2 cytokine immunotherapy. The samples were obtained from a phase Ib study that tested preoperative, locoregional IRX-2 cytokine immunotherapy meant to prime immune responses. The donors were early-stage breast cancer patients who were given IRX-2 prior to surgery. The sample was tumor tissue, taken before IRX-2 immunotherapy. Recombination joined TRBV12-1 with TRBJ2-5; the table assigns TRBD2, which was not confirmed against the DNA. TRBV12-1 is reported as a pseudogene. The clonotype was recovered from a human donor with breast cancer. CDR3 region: CASSFSLAYQETQYF. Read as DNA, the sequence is TGTGCCAGCAGCTTTTCGCTAGCTTACCAAGAGACCCAGTACTTC.